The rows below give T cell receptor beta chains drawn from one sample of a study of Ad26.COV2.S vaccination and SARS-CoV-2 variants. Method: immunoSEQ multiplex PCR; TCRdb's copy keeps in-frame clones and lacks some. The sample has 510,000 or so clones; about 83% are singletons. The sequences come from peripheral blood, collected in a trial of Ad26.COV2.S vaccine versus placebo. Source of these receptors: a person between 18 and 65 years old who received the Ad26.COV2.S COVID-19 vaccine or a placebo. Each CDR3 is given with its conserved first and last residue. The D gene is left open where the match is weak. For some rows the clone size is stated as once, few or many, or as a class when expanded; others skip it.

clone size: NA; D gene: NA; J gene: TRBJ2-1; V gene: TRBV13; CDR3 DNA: TGTGCCAGCAGCGGGGAGGCCCCCGTATACAATGAGCAGTTCTTC; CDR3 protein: CASSGEAPVYNEQFF
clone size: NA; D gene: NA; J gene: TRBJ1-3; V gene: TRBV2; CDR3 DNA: TGTGCCAGCAGTGCCACATGGGTTTTCGCTGGAAACACCATATATTTT; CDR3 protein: CASSATWVFAGNTIYF
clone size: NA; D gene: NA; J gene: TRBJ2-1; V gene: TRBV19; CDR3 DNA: TGTGCCAGTAGTATAGTGAGGAGCTCCTACAATGAGCAGTTCTTC; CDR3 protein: CASSIVRSSYNEQFF
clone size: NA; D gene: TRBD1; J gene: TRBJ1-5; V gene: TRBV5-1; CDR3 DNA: TGCGCCAGCAGCCCCGGAACCCGTGGTGGACAGGGTGGGGAGCCCCAGCATTTT; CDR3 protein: CASSPGTRGGQGGEPQHF
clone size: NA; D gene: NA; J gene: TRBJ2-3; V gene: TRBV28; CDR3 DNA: TGTGCCAGCCGTCGTCAGGGTCCAGATACGCAGTATTTT; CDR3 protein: CASRRQGPDTQYF
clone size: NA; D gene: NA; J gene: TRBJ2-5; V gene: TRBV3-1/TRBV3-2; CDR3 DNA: TGTGCCAGCAGCCAAGACAAAGTCGAAAAGACCCAGTACTTC; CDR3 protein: CASSQDKVEKTQYF
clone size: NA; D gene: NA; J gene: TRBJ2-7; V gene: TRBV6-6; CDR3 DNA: TGTGCCAGCAGTTACGCCCGTGTTGACGAGCAGTACTTC; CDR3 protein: CASSYARVDEQYF
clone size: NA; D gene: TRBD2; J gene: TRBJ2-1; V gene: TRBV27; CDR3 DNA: TGTGCCAGCAGTTTACCTAGCGGTGCTGGGTTCAATGAGCAGTTCTTC; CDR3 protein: CASSLPSGAGFNEQFF
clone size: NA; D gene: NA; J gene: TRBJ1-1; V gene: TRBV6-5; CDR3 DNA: TGTGCCAGCAGGCGGGGGCAGTCGGGTTCAGAAGCTTTCTTT; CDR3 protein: CASRRGQSGSEAFF
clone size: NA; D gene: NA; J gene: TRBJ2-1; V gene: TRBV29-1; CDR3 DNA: TGCAGCGTTGAAATGGCGGGGAAATACAATGAGCAGTTCTTC; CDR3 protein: CSVEMAGKYNEQFF
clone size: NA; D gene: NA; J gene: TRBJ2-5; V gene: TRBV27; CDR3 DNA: TGTGCCAGCAGGCAACAACAGCGTGGGACCCAGTACTTC; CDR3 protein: CASRQQQRGTQYF
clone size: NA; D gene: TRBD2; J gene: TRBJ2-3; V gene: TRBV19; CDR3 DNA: TGTGCCAGTAGTGCCTGGACTAGCGGGAGGGTAGATACGCAGTATTTT; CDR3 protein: CASSAWTSGRVDTQYF
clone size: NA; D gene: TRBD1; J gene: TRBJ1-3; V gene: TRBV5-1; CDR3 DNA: TGCGCCAGCAGCTTGGGGGATGGGACAGTCTCTGGAAACACCATATATTTT; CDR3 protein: CASSLGDGTVSGNTIYF
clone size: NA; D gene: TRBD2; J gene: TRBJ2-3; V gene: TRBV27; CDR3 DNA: TGTGCCAGCACCCCAGGGACTAGCGGGAGAACGCAGTATTTT; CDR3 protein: CASTPGTSGRTQYF
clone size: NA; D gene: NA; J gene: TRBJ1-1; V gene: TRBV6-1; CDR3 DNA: TGTGCCAGCAGTGACATCACAGGGTTCAAAGCTTTCTTT; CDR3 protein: CASSDITGFKAFF
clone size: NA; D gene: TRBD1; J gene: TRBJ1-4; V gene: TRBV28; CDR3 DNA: TGTGCCAGCAGTCCACTCCGGGACAGGAGTGAAAAACTGTTTTTT; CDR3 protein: CASSPLRDRSEKLFF
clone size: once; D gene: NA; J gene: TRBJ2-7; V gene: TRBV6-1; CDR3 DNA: TGTGCCAGCAGTGAAGTCTGGACAGCTTTTGACTTC; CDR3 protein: CASSEVWTAFDF
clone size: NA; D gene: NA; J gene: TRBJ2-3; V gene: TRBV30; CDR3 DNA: TGTGCCTGGAGTTTGGGGTGGCCTCCAGATACGCAGTATTTT; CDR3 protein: CAWSLGWPPDTQYF
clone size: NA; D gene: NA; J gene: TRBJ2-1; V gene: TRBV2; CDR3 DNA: TGTGCCAGCAGTGCCGGGGGCTACAATGAGCAGTTCTTC; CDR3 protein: CASSAGGYNEQFF
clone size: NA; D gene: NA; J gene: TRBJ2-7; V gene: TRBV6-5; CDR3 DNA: TGTGCCACCCGGGCCCCAACCTCCTACGAGCAGTACTTC; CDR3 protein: CATRAPTSYEQYF
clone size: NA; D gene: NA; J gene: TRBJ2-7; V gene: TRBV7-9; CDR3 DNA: TGTGCCAGCAGCTTAAGCGAGCGGGCCCCCTACGAGCAGTACTTC; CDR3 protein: CASSLSERAPYEQYF
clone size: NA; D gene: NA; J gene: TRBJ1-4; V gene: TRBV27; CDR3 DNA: TGTGCCAGCAGTTTTGGGGCAACAGGGGAAAAACTGTTTTTT; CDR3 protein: CASSFGATGEKLFF
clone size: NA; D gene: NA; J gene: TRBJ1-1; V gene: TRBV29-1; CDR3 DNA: TGCAGCGTTGCTAGAAAAATAGCAAGTGAAGCTTTCTTT; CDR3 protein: CSVARKIASEAFF
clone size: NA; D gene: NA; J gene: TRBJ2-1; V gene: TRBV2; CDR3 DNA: TGTGCCAGCAGCTTGACCCCGTATGAGCAGTTCTTC; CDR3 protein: CASSLTPYEQFF
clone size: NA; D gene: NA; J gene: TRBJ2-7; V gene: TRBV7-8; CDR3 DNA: TGTGCCAGCAGCACAGGGTTCTCCTACGAGCAGTACTTC; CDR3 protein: CASSTGFSYEQYF
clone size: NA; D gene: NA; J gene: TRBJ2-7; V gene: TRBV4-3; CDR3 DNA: TGCGCCAGCAGCCAAGGGAGGGGATCCTACGAGCAGTACTTC; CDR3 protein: CASSQGRGSYEQYF
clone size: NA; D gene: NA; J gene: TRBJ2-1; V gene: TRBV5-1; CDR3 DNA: TGCGCCAGCAGCTTGGGCTCGTTTGGCAATGAGCAGTTCTTC; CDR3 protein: CASSLGSFGNEQFF
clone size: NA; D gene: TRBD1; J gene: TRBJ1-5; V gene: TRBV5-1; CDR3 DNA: TGCGCCAGCAGCTTGGGGGACAGGGGAGATCAGCCCCAGCATTTT; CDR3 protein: CASSLGDRGDQPQHF
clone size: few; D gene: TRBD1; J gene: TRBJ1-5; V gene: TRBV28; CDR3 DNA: TGTGCCAGCAGTCCCACGACAGGGCCGGACGGGGCTAGCAATCAGCCCCAGCATTTT; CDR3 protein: CASSPTTGPDGASNQPQHF
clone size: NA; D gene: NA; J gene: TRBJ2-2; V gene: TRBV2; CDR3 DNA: TGTGCCAGCAGTGAATGGGCAGGGGGGCCCGGGGAGCTGTTTTTT; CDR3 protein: CASSEWAGGPGELFF
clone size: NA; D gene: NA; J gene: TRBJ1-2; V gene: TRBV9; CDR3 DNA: TGTGCCAGCAGCGCCCACGGGGTTGGCTACACCTTC; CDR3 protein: CASSAHGVGYTF
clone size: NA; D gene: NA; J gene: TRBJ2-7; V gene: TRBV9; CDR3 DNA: TGTGCCAGCAGCGTAGATCGGGGGGCGTTTACCTACGAGCAGTACTTC; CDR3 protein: CASSVDRGAFTYEQYF
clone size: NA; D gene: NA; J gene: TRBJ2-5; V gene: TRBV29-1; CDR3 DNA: TGCAGCGTCAGACCAGGGTCCGCAGAGACCCAGTACTTC; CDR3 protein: CSVRPGSAETQYF
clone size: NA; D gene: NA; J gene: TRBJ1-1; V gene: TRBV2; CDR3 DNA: TGTGCCACACTACAGGCCCGGAGGGACACTGAAGCTTTCTTT; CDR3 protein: CATLQARRDTEAFF
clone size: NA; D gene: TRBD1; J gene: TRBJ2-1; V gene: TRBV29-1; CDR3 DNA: TGCAGCGTTGAGGGGACAGGGAGCTCCTACAATGAGCAGTTCTTC; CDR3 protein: CSVEGTGSSYNEQFF
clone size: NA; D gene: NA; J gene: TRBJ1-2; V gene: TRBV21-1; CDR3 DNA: TGTGCCAGCAGTTACGGGAGTGGCTATGGCTACACCTTC; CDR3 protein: CASSYGSGYGYTF
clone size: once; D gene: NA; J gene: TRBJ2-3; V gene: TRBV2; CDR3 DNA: TGTGCCAGCAGTGAACGGCGACTGAGCACAGATACGCAGTATTTT; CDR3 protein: CASSERRLSTDTQYF
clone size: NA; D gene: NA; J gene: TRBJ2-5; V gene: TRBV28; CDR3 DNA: TGTGCCAGCAGTTTGGAGGGCCTAAGGGAGACCCAGTACTTC; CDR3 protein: CASSLEGLRETQYF
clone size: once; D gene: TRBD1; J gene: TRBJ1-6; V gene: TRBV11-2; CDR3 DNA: TGTGCCAGTTCGGACAGGACTAATTCACCCCTCCACTTT; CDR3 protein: CASSDRTNSPLHF
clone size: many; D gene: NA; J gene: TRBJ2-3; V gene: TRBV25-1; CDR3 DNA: TGTGCCAGCGGGGCGGGCGGGAATACGCAGTATTTT; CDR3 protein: CASGAGGNTQYF
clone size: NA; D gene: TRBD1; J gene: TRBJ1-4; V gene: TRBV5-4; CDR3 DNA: TGTGCCAGCAGCTTGTTCCAGGGACAGGGGAATGAAAAACTGTTTTTT; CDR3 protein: CASSLFQGQGNEKLFF
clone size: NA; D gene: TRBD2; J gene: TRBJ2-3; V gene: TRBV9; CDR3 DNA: TGTGCCAGCAGCCTGCGGACTAGCGGGATGGTCGTGGGGAGCACAGATACGCAGTATTTT; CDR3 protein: CASSLRTSGMVVGSTDTQYF
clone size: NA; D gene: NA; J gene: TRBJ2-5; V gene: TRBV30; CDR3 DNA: TGTGCCTGGACGAATTACCAAGAGACCCAGTACTTC; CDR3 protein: CAWTNYQETQYF
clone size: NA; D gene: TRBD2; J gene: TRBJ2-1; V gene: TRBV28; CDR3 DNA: TGTGCCAGCAGTTTTGGGCCGAGATTCGGGACTAGCGGCTCCTACAATGAGCAGTTCTTC; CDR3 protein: CASSFGPRFGTSGSYNEQFF
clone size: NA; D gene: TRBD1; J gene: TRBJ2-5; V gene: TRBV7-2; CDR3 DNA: TGTGCCAGCAGGACACAGGGGGCTGAGACCCAGTACTTC; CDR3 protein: CASRTQGAETQYF
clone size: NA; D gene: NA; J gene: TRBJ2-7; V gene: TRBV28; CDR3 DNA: TGTGCCAGCAGTTTGATTGGCCCCTACGAGCAGTACTTC; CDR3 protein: CASSLIGPYEQYF
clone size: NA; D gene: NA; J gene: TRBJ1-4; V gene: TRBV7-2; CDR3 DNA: TGTGCCAGCAGCTTAGTCGCCCAGAGTAATGAAAAACTGTTTTTT; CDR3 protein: CASSLVAQSNEKLFF